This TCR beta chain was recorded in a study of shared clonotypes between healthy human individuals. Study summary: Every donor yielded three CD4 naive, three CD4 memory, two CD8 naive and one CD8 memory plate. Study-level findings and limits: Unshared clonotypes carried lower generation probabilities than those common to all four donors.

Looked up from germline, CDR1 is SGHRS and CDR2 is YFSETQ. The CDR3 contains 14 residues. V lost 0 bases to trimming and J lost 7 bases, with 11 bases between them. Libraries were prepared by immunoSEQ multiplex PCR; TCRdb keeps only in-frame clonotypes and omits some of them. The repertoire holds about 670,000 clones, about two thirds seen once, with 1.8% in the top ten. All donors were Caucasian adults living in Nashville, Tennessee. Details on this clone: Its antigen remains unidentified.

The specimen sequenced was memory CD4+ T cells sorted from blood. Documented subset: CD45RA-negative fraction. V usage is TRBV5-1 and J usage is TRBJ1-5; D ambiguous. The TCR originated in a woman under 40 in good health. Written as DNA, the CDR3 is TGCGCCAGCAGCTTGGGGGAGGGTGGGCAGCCCCAGCATTTT. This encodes CASSLGEGGQPQHF.